This entry concerns a single T cell receptor (beta chain). The antigen remains undetermined. TCRdb's copy holds only in-frame clones and misses some; the assay was immunoSEQ multiplex PCR. The sample yields 150,000 to 200,000 clones, 88% seen once. This record belongs to a study of T cell responses to AZD1222 COVID-19 vaccine. Study-wide results and limits: The CD4 TCRs associated with vaccination extended across spike and predominated at 160-218 and 743-854.

CDR3 length: 14 amino acids. Trimming left V 1 base short and J 1 base short, with 6 bases between. Germline loops: CDR1 MGHDK, CDR2 SYGVNS. The chain is built from TRBV25-1 and TRBJ2-3; the D is unclear. The sample was peripheral blood, taken 28 days after the second AZD1222 dose. This receptor was obtained from an adult who received the AZD1222 COVID-19 vaccine. CDR3 sequence (DNA): TGTGCCAGCAGTGAATGGGTGGGCACAGATACGCAGTATTTT. Residues: CASSEWVGTDTQYF.